This record covers a single TCR beta chain. Its antigen is not yet known. Base qualities are not provided; no much larger clone lies one nucleotide away. Whole blood was collected in K2EDTA tubes by collaborating institutions according to the institutions' own protocols. For TCRbeta analysis, collaborator samples were shipped as frozen whole blood, as isolated PBMCs, or as DNA extracted from either sample type. The data originate from a study of blood T cell repertoires in COVID-19 (dated by TCRdb to 2018 to 2021). For the study in its entirety: Samples covering the acute and convalescent phases of COVID-19 were provided by collaborators in the United States, Italy and Spain. Deeply sampled blood TCRbeta repertoires from subjects exposed to, actively infected with, or recovered from COVID-19 were included in the dataset. The prospective study material was composed of cDNA or gDNA derived from T cells, B-cell-depleted T cells, or PBMCs. Where available, HLA class I and class II types were obtained from metadata supplied by the sample provider rather than from assay-based typing. Samples were obtained from the ongoing ImmuneRACE study (first 160 participants) and from some 1,200 subjects provided by 6 global collaborators. Nearly every sample came with metadata listing a de-identified subject ID, COVID-19 status, age in years and sex. A freely available public database, intended as a resource for researchers studying the immune response to SARS-CoV-2, is where the repertoires were released.

The research as a whole found: Clinical and demographic metadata were provided uncurated, with the amount varying by source and participant.

TCRbeta CDR3 regions were amplified from genomic DNA using the immunoSEQ Assay, a bias-controlled multiplex PCR. As for the authors' bioinformatics: Within the assay, amplification of reference gene primers was used to estimate how many nucleated cells each sample contained. Sequence reads were collapsed and filtered to measure the absolute abundance of every unique TCRbeta CDR3 rearrangement. Productive Simpson clonality was computed per sample as the square root of Simpson's diversity index over productive rearrangements. The immuneACCESS repertoire file appears here via TCRdb, limited to in-frame rearrangements. These files lack a portion of the clones; in checked studies, under half of the deficit traces to unresolved V genes, and the cause of the others is not known. V and J calls and clone size are as listed in that table; D and trimming were resolved from the DNA. A total of approximately 90,000 clones appear in this sample, around 82% of them only once. The ten top clones hold over 10% of the sample.

CDR1 is given as LGHNA and CDR2 as YSLEER, both from the germline V gene. The CDR3 runs 17 amino acids, cysteine and phenylalanine included. Just CDR3 DNA is preserved here, 51 bases in frame from base 1. V is trimmed back by 5 bases and J by 7 bases, and the junction contains 15 bases that no gene match accounts for. Sequenced input: peripheral blood. The sequence is built from TRBV4-3 and TRBJ2-1; TRBD1 fits 9 bases in the junction. The receptor comes from a human donor in a cohort sampled during active COVID-19. The DNA is TGCGCCAGCAGCTTCCACTCGTACGGGACAGGGCAAAATGAGCAGTTCTTC. This sequence encodes CASSFHSYGTGQNEQFF.